The 4 T cell receptor beta chains reported below all come from one sample, sequenced in a study of shared clonotypes between healthy human individuals. Profiled with immunoSEQ multiplex PCR; TCRdb holds only in-frame clones, not every one. The sample includes some 1,100,000 clones, approximately 80% of them seen just once. Material for sequencing was memory CD4+ T cells from PBMCs. Specified subset: CD45RA-negative fraction. The receptors derive from a man between 18 and 35 years old in good health. Some clones in this sample may be carry-over from other donors' samples.

This clone was detected ten times or more. The chain carries TRBV7-2 and TRBJ2-3; 8 bases match TRBD2. The CDR3 is 15 residues long. The junction had 5 bases not matched to a gene; V was cut back by 2 bases and J by 4 bases. Per germline, CDR1 SGHTA and CDR2 FQGNSA. CDR3 nucleotides: TGTGCCAGCAGCTTATACGGGAGGGTAGCAGATACGCAGTATTTT. Its protein is CASSLYGRVADTQYF.

V and J are TRBV7-9 and TRBJ2-7; tentatively, D is TRBD1 or TRBD2 (5 bases each). Germline V CDR1 and CDR2: SEHNR, FQNEAQ (reference sequence). CDR3 length: 15 amino acids. V was trimmed by 1 base and J by 2 bases, leaving 12 bases between them. For the CDR3, the DNA is TGTGCCAGCAGCTTAGTTCTCGGGGCCACCTACGAGCAGTACTTC. It yields the protein CASSLVLGATYEQYF.

The rearrangement links TRBV28 to TRBJ1-5; no definite D call. The CDR3 is 13 amino acids. Between the trimmed V and J ends, which lost 3 bases and 11 bases, there was a span of 14 bases. Looked up from germline, CDR1 is MDHEN and CDR2 is SYDVKM. The CDR3 nucleotides are TGTGCCAGCAGTTTCCCTAAGCGGGGTACCCAGCATTTT. This translates into CASSFPKRGTQHF. The full variable domain, with the rest looked up from reference TRBV28 and TRBJ1-5, is DVKVTQSSRYLVKRTGEKVFLECVQDMDHENMFWYRQDPGLGLRLIYFSYDVKMKEKGDIPEGYSVSREKKERFSLILESASTNQTSMYLCASSFPKRGTQHFGDGTRLSIL.

The genes are TRBV30 and TRBJ2-3; TRBD2 matches 9 bases. Germline V CDR1 and CDR2: GTSNPN, SVGIG (reference sequence). This CDR3 region has 15 residues. Unmatched junction bases numbered 9, after V lost 4 bases and J lost 4 bases. CDR3 coding DNA: TGTGCCTGGACCATCCTAGCGGGATTATCAGATACGCAGTATTTT. Translating it yields CAWTILAGLSDTQYF.